A single sample gave rise to the 13 T cell receptor beta chains below, sequenced in a study of blood T cell repertoires in COVID-19 (dated by TCRdb to between 2020 and 2021). The library was made by the immunoSEQ multiplex PCR assay. TCRdb provides this immuneACCESS table in a form limited to in-frame rearrangements. Some clones are lacking; in checked studies, under half of them reflect an unresolved V gene, and why the rest are absent is not known. Recorded for this sample are 250,000 to 300,000 clones; about 88% of them occurred a single time. Under 15% of the sample is in the top ten clones. Sequencing was performed on peripheral blood. These receptors were obtained from a woman aged 55-69 years with acute or convalescent COVID-19.

The V and J genes are TRBV5-6 and TRBJ2-7, with TRBD1 identical over 8 bases. The V gene's germline CDR1 is SGHDT and CDR2 YYEEEE. CDR3 size: 17 residues. V was pared by 2 bases and J by 3 bases, with 13 bases of the junction left unmatched. The CDR3 is CASSFPPDRGRGYEQYF. In DNA, the CDR3 is TGTGCCAGCAGCTTCCCCCCCGACAGGGGAAGAGGCTACGAGCAGTACTTC.

CDR3 nucleotide sequence: TGTGCCAGCAGCCAGGAACGGACAGCTTCCCCGTACGAGCAGTACTTC. Encoded protein: CASSQERTASPYEQYF. The rearrangement links TRBV3-1 (or the pseudogene TRBV3-2) to TRBJ2-7; possible D gene TRBD1, 6 bases. The CDR3 totals 16 residues. V lost 3 bases, J lost 4 bases, and 19 bases lay in between. Germline CDR1 and CDR2: LGHDT and YNNKEL (reference sequence).

J is TRBJ1-2 and V is TRBV24-1, with 10 bases fitting TRBD1. The germline gives CDR1 KGHDR, CDR2 SFDVKD. The V segment lost 4 bases and the J segment 5 bases; nucleotides outside the gene matches: 6. The CDR3 is 15 amino acids. CDR3: CATSDPGQGDYGYTF. DNA of the CDR3: TGTGCCACCAGTGACCCCGGACAGGGGGATTATGGCTACACCTTC.

The rearrangement uses TRBV28 and TRBJ2-6; perhaps TRBD1 as D (6 bases). The germline V gene has CDR1 MDHEN and CDR2 SYDVKM. This CDR3 is built from 15 residues. Trimming shortened V by 7 bases and J by 5 bases, and 15 bases separated the two germline ends. This CDR3 is CASKTGGGRANVLTF. The CDR3 region has the DNA TGTGCCAGCAAGACAGGTGGCGGTAGGGCCAACGTCCTGACTTTC.

CDR3 bases: TGTGCCAGCAGTGAGACAGGGCATCACTATGGCTACACCTTC. This gives the protein CASSETGHHYGYTF. The chain links TRBV25-1 to TRBJ1-2; 7 bases are shared with TRBD1. The CDR3 spans 14 residues. CDR1 MGHDK and CDR2 SYGVNS come from the germline V gene. Trimming cost V 3 bases and J 3 bases; bases outside gene matches: 4.

The V and J genes are TRBV5-4 and TRBJ2-7; TRBD2 aligns across 11 bases. V trimming: 0 bases; J trimming: 4 bases; junction bases outside the gene matches: 6. Germline values: CDR1 SGHNT, CDR2 YYREEE (reference sequence). The CDR3 length is 16 residues. This CDR3 reads CASSLVIGTSGYEQYF. The DNA for the CDR3 is TGTGCCAGCAGCTTGGTAATCGGGACTAGCGGTTACGAGCAGTACTTC.

This clone was found a few times. The chain is built from TRBV11-1 and TRBJ2-7, with 8 bases fitting TRBD2. The CDR3 consists of 15 residues. Germline-derived CDR1 and CDR2 are SGHAT and FQDESV (reference sequence). The V and J ends lost 1 base and 2 bases, in that order; junction bases with no gene match: 4. Written as DNA, the CDR3 is TGTGCCAGCAGCTTAGAGGTTAGCGGGACCTACGAGCAGTACTTC. Protein: CASSLEVSGTYEQYF.

This chain links TRBV5-8 with TRBJ2-3; maybe TRBD2 (5 bases). The CDR3 contains 15 residues. Germline V gene lookup returns CDR1 SGHTS and CDR2 YDEGEE. V lost 0 bases, J lost 2 bases, and 10 bases lay in between. The CDR3 nucleotides are TGTGCCAGCAGCTTGGGTGGCGGGTTCACAGATACGCAGTATTTT. Its protein is CASSLGGGFTDTQYF.

The J gene is TRBJ2-1, the V gene TRBV20-1, with D uncertain. V lost 3 bases and J lost 0, with 9 bases in between. Germline loops: CDR1 DFQATT, CDR2 SNEGSKA (reference sequence). This CDR3 is built from 14 residues. CDR3 protein: CSASPPSSYNEQFF. CDR3 DNA sequence: TGCAGTGCTAGTCCCCCGAGCTCCTACAATGAGCAGTTCTTC.

The rearrangement uses TRBV19 and TRBJ2-3; D is uncertain. CDR3 length equals 15 residues. Germline V gene lookup returns CDR1 LNHDA and CDR2 SQIVND (reference sequence). V was clipped by 6 bases and J by 0 bases, with 13 bases between them. The CDR3 DNA sequence: TGTGCCAGTAGCTCCCTGTTTTTTAGCACAGATACGCAGTATTTT. Protein: CASSSLFFSTDTQYF.

The chain links TRBV5-5 to TRBJ1-1; 10 positions match TRBD1. V lost 4 bases to trimming and J lost 3 bases; unmatched junction nucleotides: 15. In germline, CDR1 is SGHKS, CDR2 YYEKEE (reference sequence). There are 18 residues in the CDR3. The CDR3 DNA reads TGTGCCAGCAGCATCCGGACAGGGGGGTTGGGATCGCACACTGAAGCTTTCTTT. Translation gives CASSIRTGGLGSHTEAFF.

The chain uses TRBV19 and TRBJ1-1, with D perhaps matching TRBD1 (6 bases). Germline lookup yields CDR1 LNHDA and CDR2 SQIVND (reference sequence). This CDR3 region has 15 residues. The V end lost 0 bases, the J end lost 2 bases, and 10 bases lay between the germline ends. The CDR3: CASSIEGRGNTEAFF. In DNA form, the CDR3 reads TGTGCCAGTAGTATAGAAGGCAGGGGAAACACTGAAGCTTTCTTT. Using reference TRBV19 and TRBJ1-1 for the parts outside the CDR3, the full variable domain is DGGITQSPKYLFRKEGQNVTLSCEQNLNHDAMYWYRQDPGQGLRLIYYSQIVNDFQKGDIAEGYSVSREKKESFPLTVTSAQKNPTAFYLCASSIEGRGNTEAFFGQGTRLTVV.

The chain is built from TRBV5-4 and TRBJ1-6; TRBD1 matches 10 bases. Germline lookup yields CDR1 SGHNT and CDR2 YYREEE (reference sequence). The length of the CDR3 is 15 residues. The trim removed 4 bases at V and 7 bases at J, leaving 5 bases unmatched. This CDR3 reads CASSEDRGRNSPLHF. In DNA, the CDR3 is TGTGCCAGCAGCGAAGACAGGGGGCGAAATTCACCCCTCCACTTT.